The next 30 T cell receptor beta chains were all read from a single sample in a study of CD8+ T cells in alopecia areata. RNA was extracted and reverse transcribed into cDNA as the sequencing template. Profiled with immunoSEQ multiplex PCR; TCRdb holds only in-frame clones, not every one. The table records approximately 89,000 clones, around two fifths of them present only once. Material for sequencing was CD4+ T cells sorted from blood. Receptors originate from a human donor with alopecia areata.

This clone was counted only a few times. The rearrangement joins TRBV29-1 to TRBJ2-5; 7 bases are a match to TRBD2. The CDR3 extends over 13 amino acids. V lost 5 bases to trimming and J lost 3 bases; unmatched junction nucleotides: 6. The germline V gene has CDR1 SQVTM and CDR2 ANQGSEA. The CDR3 bases are TGCAGCGTTTTGCGGGGGAGGGAAGAGACCCAGTACTTC. This codes for CSVLRGREETQYF. Full variable domain (outside the CDR3, taken from reference TRBV29-1 and TRBJ2-5): SAVISQKPSRDICQRGTSLTIQCQVDSQVTMMFWYRQQPGQSLTLIATANQGSEATYESGFVIDKFPISRPNLTFSTLTVSNMSPEDSSIYLCSVLRGREETQYFGPGTRLLVL.

V is TRBV7-2 and J is TRBJ2-5; D is possibly TRBD1 (5 bases). The CDR3 has 14 residues. CDR1 SGHTA and CDR2 FQGNSA come from the germline V gene. Trimming removed 4 bases from V and 2 bases from J, with 11 bases in between. The CDR3 DNA reads as TGTGCCAGCAGCTCGCAGGGTGTGCAAGAGACCCAGTACTTC. Amino acids: CASSSQGVQETQYF.

This rearrangement joins TRBV5-1 to TRBJ2-5; 7 bases match TRBD1. The ends lost 3 bases at V and 4 bases at J; junction bases unmatched: 12. Per germline, CDR1 SGHRS and CDR2 YFSETQ. This CDR3 region has 16 residues. CDR3: CASSSSRQGRVETQYF. CDR3 coding DNA: TGCGCCAGCAGCTCCTCGAGACAGGGAAGGGTAGAGACCCAGTACTTC.

There are a few counts of this clone. This CDR3 is CSVEDRGKYEQFF. Written as DNA, the CDR3 is TGCAGCGTTGAAGACCGGGGAAAATATGAGCAGTTCTTC. This chain connects TRBV29-1 to TRBJ2-1; tentatively, D is TRBD2 (5 bases). Germline-derived CDR1 and CDR2 are SQVTM and ANQGSEA. The germline V and J ends were trimmed by 0 bases and 8 bases, with 11 bases remaining between them. CDR3 length: 13 amino acids.

This chain connects TRBV2 to TRBJ2-3; D may be TRBD1 or TRBD2 (5 bases each). Germline assignment: CDR1 SNHLY and CDR2 FYNNEI. Trimming removed 11 bases at V and 8 bases at J, with 23 bases between. The length of the CDR3 is 14 residues. CDR3 amino acids: CASRPGTSTGTQYF. In nucleotides, the CDR3 is TGTGCCTCCCGGCCCGGGACCTCAACGGGTACGCAGTATTTT.

This chain uses TRBV29-1 with TRBJ2-1; D ambiguous. CDR3 length equals 11 residues. V lost 4 bases to trimming and J lost 8 bases, with 9 bases between them. Germline-derived CDR1 and CDR2 are SQVTM and ANQGSEA. For the CDR3, the DNA is TGCAGCGTTGCCACTTTGGATGAGCAGTTCTTC. Its translation is CSVATLDEQFF.

The rearrangement links TRBV28 to TRBJ2-6; the match to TRBD1 covers 10 bases. The V segment lost 4 bases and the J segment 0 bases; nucleotides outside the gene matches: 9. This CDR3 spans 19 amino acids. Germline CDR1 is MDHEN and CDR2 is SYDVKM. The CDR3 protein is CASSSGDRGPPSGANVLTF. The CDR3 bases are TGTGCCAGCAGTTCCGGCGACAGGGGGCCTCCCTCTGGGGCCAACGTCCTGACTTTC.

The gene calls are TRBV29-1 and TRBJ1-1; D is ambiguous. In germline, CDR1 is SQVTM, CDR2 ANQGSEA. The CDR3 consists of 13 residues. Trimming left V 2 bases short and J 0 bases short, with 7 bases between. DNA of the CDR3: TGCAGCGTTGAAAAACAGTTGAACACTGAAGCTTTCTTT. Translated: CSVEKQLNTEAFF.

The V gene is TRBV11-1, the J gene TRBJ2-7, with 9 bases fitting TRBD1. CDR3 length: 14 amino acids. The V segment lost 4 bases and the J segment 0 bases; nucleotides outside the gene matches: 1. Germline V gene lookup returns CDR1 SGHAT and CDR2 FQDESV (reference sequence). The CDR3 sequence is CASSSGQGSYEQYF. CDR3 sequence (DNA): TGTGCCAGCAGCTCGGGACAGGGCTCCTACGAGCAGTACTTC.

The chain links TRBV19 to TRBJ2-5; 7 bases match TRBD1. Losses at the gene ends were 5 bases for V and 3 bases for J; bases not matched to a gene: 3. From germline, CDR1 is LNHDA and CDR2 SQIVND (reference sequence). CDR3 length: 13 amino acids. The CDR3 loop is CASSLDREETQYF. As DNA, the CDR3 is TGTGCCAGTAGTCTCGACAGGGAAGAGACCCAGTACTTC.

This chain connects TRBV30 to TRBJ2-1; 9 bases fit TRBD1. This CDR3 contains 15 residues. Germline trimming cut 4 bases from V and 7 bases from J; bases unmatched to any gene: 11. Looked up from germline, CDR1 is GTSNPN and CDR2 is SVGIG (reference sequence). The chain's CDR3 is CAWTEGGTGSNEQFF. DNA for the CDR3: TGTGCCTGGACCGAAGGGGGGACAGGGTCGAATGAGCAGTTCTTC.

The J gene is TRBJ2-1, the V gene TRBV2; D is unclear. CDR1 is SNHLY and CDR2 is FYNNEI in the germline V gene. CDR3 length: 12 amino acids. Trimming left V 2 bases short and J 8 bases short, with 7 bases between. CDR3: CASSEQAYEQFF. In DNA form, the CDR3 reads TGTGCCAGCAGTGAACAGGCCTATGAGCAGTTCTTC. The full variable domain, in which reference TRBV2 and TRBJ2-1 provide the parts outside the CDR3, is EPEVTQTPSHQVTQMGQEVILRCVPISNHLYFYWYRQILGQKVEFLVSFYNNEISEKSEIFDDQFSVERPDGSNFTLKIRSTKLEDSAMYFCASSEQAYEQFFGPGTRLTVL.

The chain carries TRBV29-1 and TRBJ1-5; D may be TRBD1 (5 bases). Trimming took off 6 bases at V and 10 bases at J, with 19 bases between the two ends. CDR1 and CDR2 from the germline V gene are SQVTM and ANQGSEA. The CDR3 is 13 residues long. The CDR3 DNA is TGCAGCGTGTCGACAGACCATCAATCCCCCCAGCATTTT. Protein sequence: CSVSTDHQSPQHF.

This clone is medium-sized. V usage is TRBV7-2 and J usage is TRBJ1-6; 9 nucleotides agree with TRBD1. The V gene's germline CDR1 is SGHTA and CDR2 FQGNSA. The V segment lost 2 bases and the J segment 9 bases; nucleotides outside the gene matches: 8. The CDR3 has 16 amino acids. Here the CDR3 DNA reads TGTGCCAGCAGCTTACCTGGGGGACAGGGTGGTTCACCCCTCCACTTT. Residues: CASSLPGGQGGSPLHF.

This clone has just a few counts. The V call is TRBV4-3, the J call TRBJ1-2; possibly TRBD1 for D (5 bases). This CDR3 has 14 residues. V shed 2 bases and J shed 4 bases, with 11 bases lying between them. Germline loops: CDR1 LGHNA, CDR2 YSLEER. DNA of the CDR3: TGCGCCAGCAGCCAACGGGGGTTCAGCTATGGCTACACCTTC. Protein: CASSQRGFSYGYTF.

J is TRBJ2-7 and V is TRBV30; TRBD2 might be the D (6 bases). The CDR3 runs 12 residues. CDR1 and CDR2 from the germline V gene are GTSNPN and SVGIG (reference sequence). V was shortened by 3 bases and J by 10 bases, with 16 bases between the two germline ends. This chain's CDR3 is CAWRGRGTHQYF. DNA for the CDR3: TGTGCCTGGAGGGGGCGCGGGACGCACCAGTACTTC.

This sequence joins TRBV2 and TRBJ2-5, with D hard to call. The end of the DNA aligns better with TRBJ2-7, so the J call may be wrong. CDR3 length: 11 residues. The germline gives CDR1 SNHLY, CDR2 FYNNEI. CDR3: CASKAVYEQYF. The CDR3 coding sequence is TGTGCCAGCAAGGCCGTCTACGAGCAGTACTTC.

The gene calls are TRBV29-1 and TRBJ2-1, with TRBD2 as a possible D gene (6 bases). The V and J ends lost 4 bases and 14 bases respectively, with 15 bases between them. The length of the CDR3 is 11 residues. Germline CDR1 SQVTM, CDR2 ANQGSEA. The CDR3 loop reads CSVVVGGIKFF. In nucleotides, the CDR3 is TGCAGCGTTGTTGTCGGCGGGATAAAGTTCTTC.

This clone occurred a few times. The chain uses TRBV6-5 and TRBJ2-5; the D is unclear. The V end was cut by 8 bases, the J end by 3 bases, with 4 bases between. The CDR3 is 10 residues long. Germline values: CDR1 MNHEY, CDR2 SVGAGI. CDR3 in DNA: TGTGCCAGCGGAAAAGAGACCCAGTACTTC. It is translated as CASGKETQYF.

This clone was observed a handful of times. The chain recombines TRBV29-1 with TRBJ1-1; 11 nucleotides line up with TRBD1. The CDR3 runs to 14 residues. Trimming cost V 0 bases and J 10 bases; bases outside gene matches: 7. Germline-derived CDR1 and CDR2 are SQVTM and ANQGSEA. Written as DNA, the CDR3 is TGCAGCGTTGAAGATTGGACAGGGGGCGGGCGAGCTTTCTTT. It specifies CSVEDWTGGGRAFF. The variable domain in full, with the rest retrieved from reference TRBV29-1 and TRBJ1-1, is SAVISQKPSRDICQRGTSLTIQCQVDSQVTMMFWYRQQPGQSLTLIATANQGSEATYESGFVIDKFPISRPNLTFSTLTVSNMSPEDSSIYLCSVEDWTGGGRAFFGQGTRLTVV.

This chain joins TRBV5-6 and TRBJ2-1, with D perhaps matching TRBD1 or TRBD2 (5 bases each). The length of the CDR3 is 11 residues. CDR1 SGHDT and CDR2 YYEEEE come from the germline V gene. Trimming pared 2 bases from V and 10 bases from J, leaving 7 bases between. The CDR3 protein is CASSFEGEQFF. The CDR3 DNA is TGTGCCAGCAGCTTTGAGGGGGAGCAGTTCTTC.

The chain links TRBV30 to TRBJ1-2, with D tentatively TRBD1 (5 bases). Between the trimmed V and J ends, which lost 1 base and 8 bases, there was a span of 14 bases. CDR3 length equals 13 residues. Germline V lookup: CDR1 GTSNPN, CDR2 SVGIG (reference sequence). The CDR3 loop is CAWSEGHSLGYTF. The CDR3 region has the DNA TGTGCCTGGAGTGAGGGGCACTCCCTCGGCTACACCTTC.

This clone was counted between two and nine times. The CDR3 protein is CASSLTGGPTEAFF. CDR3 sequence (DNA): TGTGCCAGCAGCCTGACAGGGGGCCCCACTGAAGCTTTCTTT. The chain links TRBV5-4 to TRBJ1-1; 10 bases agree with TRBD1. The CDR3 is made up of 14 amino acids. Germline assignment: CDR1 SGHNT and CDR2 YYREEE (reference sequence). V was pared by 4 bases and J by 4 bases, with 4 bases of the junction left unmatched.

The gene calls are TRBV30 and TRBJ1-3; D not certain. The CDR3 spans 15 residues. In germline, CDR1 is GTSNPN, CDR2 SVGIG (reference sequence). V was shortened by 2 bases and J by 2 bases, with 13 bases between the two germline ends. The CDR3 reads CAWSTTRATGNTIYF. CDR3 nucleotide sequence: TGTGCCTGGAGTACCACTCGGGCAACTGGAAACACCATATATTTT.

This chain uses TRBV29-1 with TRBJ2-2; no clear D. The V gene's germline CDR1 is SQVTM and CDR2 ANQGSEA. This CDR3 comprises 13 residues. Trimming stripped 4 bases from V and 4 bases from J, with 10 bases between. CDR3 protein: CSVGRPSTGELFF. The CDR3 nucleotides are TGCAGCGTTGGCAGGCCTTCCACCGGGGAGCTGTTTTTT.

The sample holds a few counts of this clone. This chain connects TRBV5-6 to TRBJ2-7; tentatively, D is TRBD2 (5 bases). Germline V gives CDR1 SGHDT, CDR2 YYEEEE. The CDR3 is 15 residues long. Trimming removed 3 bases at V and 3 bases at J, with 16 bases between. CDR3 loop: CASSYPDQADYEQYF. The DNA for the CDR3 is TGTGCCAGCAGCTACCCGGACCAAGCGGACTACGAGCAGTACTTC. The whole variable domain, remainder taken from reference TRBV5-6 and TRBJ2-7, is DAGVTQSPTHLIKTRGQQVTLRCSPKSGHDTVSWYQQALGQGPQFIFQYYEEEERQRGNFPDRFSGHQFPNYSSELNVNALLLGDSALYLCASSYPDQADYEQYFGPGTRLTVT.

J is TRBJ1-2 and V is TRBV6-6; tentative D call: TRBD1 (5 bases). The CDR3 covers 13 residues. Germline V lookup: CDR1 MNHNY, CDR2 SVGAGI (reference sequence). V was pared by 6 bases and J by 3 bases, with 11 bases between. The CDR3, as DNA: TGTGCCAGCAGCACGACACAGGACTATGGCTACACCTTC. As protein: CASSTTQDYGYTF.

This clone was recorded a few times. The CDR3: CASSPGPGGKAFF. Written as DNA, the CDR3 is TGTGCCAGCTCACCAGGGCCGGGTGGGAAAGCTTTCTTT. The chain combines TRBV18 with TRBJ1-1; no definite D call. Per the germline V gene, CDR1 is KGHSH and CDR2 is LQKENI. V dropped 2 bases and J dropped 9 bases, with 13 bases sitting between them. The CDR3 is made up of 13 amino acids.

The chain recombines TRBV29-1 with TRBJ1-5; no clear D gene. This CDR3 region has 12 residues. Between the trimmed V and J ends, which lost 4 bases and 4 bases, there was a span of 8 bases. Germline assignment: CDR1 SQVTM and CDR2 ANQGSEA. DNA of the CDR3: TGCAGCGTTGGGAGCGGTAATCAGCCCCAGCATTTT. Its translation: CSVGSGNQPQHF.

J is TRBJ1-3 and V is TRBV2; D uncertain. The ends were cut back, 7 bases at V and 0 bases at J, with 10 bases in the middle. The CDR3 sequence is 14 residues long. From germline, CDR1 is SNHLY and CDR2 FYNNEI. CDR3 amino acids: CASKSTLSGNTIYF. CDR3 nucleotide sequence: TGTGCCAGCAAGTCAACCCTCTCTGGAAACACCATATATTTT.